Presented here are 30 T cell receptor beta chains from one specimen sequenced in a study of ipilimumab plus nivolumab after autologous stem cell transplantation. This table comes from immunoSEQ multiplex PCR, and its TCRdb copy is limited to in-frame clones, with some not included. Of roughly 43,000 clones listed, roughly 88% were seen once; the top ten hold nearly 0.9%. The specimen comprised PBMCs, sampled in a trial of ipilimumab plus nivolumab as post-transplant consolidation. The receptor source for this set is a male donor with multiple myeloma.

This rearrangement joins TRBV7-2 to TRBJ2-3, with D perhaps TRBD2 (5 bases). CDR3 length: 14 amino acids. Trimming took 0 bases from V and 11 from J, leaving 15 bases between them. Germline V gives CDR1 SGHTA, CDR2 FQGNSA. The CDR3: CASSLAVAGVGQYF. As DNA, the CDR3 is TGTGCCAGCAGCTTAGCCGTGGCCGGGGTCGGGCAGTATTTT.

This clone occurred once. The rearrangement joins TRBV27 to TRBJ2-7; 11 bases agree with TRBD1. Per germline, CDR1 MNHEY and CDR2 SMNVEV (reference sequence). After removal of 6 bases from V and 1 base from J, the junction contained 2 bases not matched to a gene. This CDR3 comprises 14 residues. CDR3 DNA: TGTGCCAGCAGGGGACAGGGGGGGTCCTACGAGCAGTACTTC. Its protein is CASRGQGGSYEQYF.

The chain carries TRBV2 and TRBJ1-3, with unresolved D. This CDR3 has 15 residues. Germline V lookup: CDR1 SNHLY, CDR2 FYNNEI. Trimming cost V 2 bases and J 2 bases, with 10 bases left between them. CDR3 coding DNA: TGTGCCAGCAGTGAACAGGTCGCACCTGGAAACACCATATATTTT. The encoded protein is CASSEQVAPGNTIYF.

This clone was detected only a few times. V usage is TRBV30 and J usage is TRBJ2-7; a weak D match, TRBD2 (5 bases). Trimming pared 2 bases from V and 6 bases from J, leaving 14 bases between. Germline V lookup: CDR1 GTSNPN, CDR2 SVGIG (reference sequence). There are 13 residues in the CDR3. This CDR3 is CAWSPGLSGEQYF. CDR3 DNA: TGTGCCTGGAGTCCCGGACTCTCCGGCGAGCAGTACTTC.

This clone has a single count. This chain joins TRBV27 and TRBJ1-5, with D maybe TRBD1 (6 bases). This CDR3 contains 15 residues. V was cut by 4 bases and J by 4 bases, with 14 bases left in between. Germline CDR1 reads MNHEY; CDR2 reads SMNVEV (reference sequence). The CDR3 spells CASSWGGRANQPQHF. The DNA of the CDR3 is TGTGCCAGCAGTTGGGGGGGCCGGGCGAATCAGCCCCAGCATTTT.

This chain connects TRBV9 to TRBJ1-1, with 10 bases that match TRBD1. CDR3 length equals 14 residues. V shed 4 bases and J 9 bases; nucleotides not matched to a gene: 9. CDR1 and CDR2 (germline): SGDLS, YYNGEE. The CDR3 DNA follows: TGTGCCAGCAGCTCCGGACAGGGGGAAGGAAAAGCTTTCTTT. This gives the protein CASSSGQGEGKAFF.

The V and J genes are TRBV7-9 and TRBJ2-3, with a tentative D call TRBD1 (5 bases). V was clipped by 1 base and J by 4 bases, with 9 bases between them. CDR1 and CDR2 (germline): SEHNR, FQNEAQ (reference sequence). This CDR3 region has 14 residues. This chain's CDR3 is CASSLEGPSDTQYF. The CDR3 DNA reads TGTGCCAGCAGCTTAGAGGGGCCTTCAGATACGCAGTATTTT. The whole variable domain, filled in from reference TRBV7-9 and TRBJ2-3, reads DTGVSQNPRHKITKRGQNVTFRCDPISEHNRLYWYRQTLGQGPEFLTYFQNEAQLEKSRLLSDRFSAERPKGSFSTLEIQRTEQGDSAMYLCASSLEGPSDTQYFGPGTRLTVL.

The chain couples TRBV11-2 to TRBJ2-1; TRBD2 agrees at 10 bases. V dropped 4 bases and J dropped 0; count of bases not matched to a gene: 3. CDR1 and CDR2 (germline): SGHAT, FQNNGV. The CDR3 totals 16 residues. The CDR3 reads CASSSLAGNSYNEQFF. The DNA for the CDR3 is TGTGCCAGCAGCTCACTAGCGGGGAACTCCTACAATGAGCAGTTCTTC.

J is TRBJ2-7 and V is TRBV5-1; tentative D call: TRBD1 (5 bases). CDR3 length: 16 amino acids. Per germline, CDR1 SGHRS and CDR2 YFSETQ. The V end was cut by 3 bases, the J end by 2 bases, with 18 bases between. The CDR3: CASSSHSGRVTYEQYF. The DNA of the CDR3 is TGCGCCAGCAGCTCCCACTCGGGCAGGGTAACCTACGAGCAGTACTTC.

This chain connects TRBV6-1 to TRBJ2-7, with D perhaps assigned TRBD1 or TRBD2 (5 bases each). The CDR3 contains 14 residues. Germline values: CDR1 MNHNS, CDR2 SASEGT. V lost 6 bases and J lost 0, with 12 bases in between. The CDR3 region has the DNA TGTGCCAGCAGGAGGGACCGGAGCTCCTACGAGCAGTACTTC. Its protein product is CASRRDRSSYEQYF.

The genes are TRBV5-1 and TRBJ1-1; 7 bases map to TRBD1. V lost 3 bases and J lost 1; bases outside the gene matches: 3. CDR3 length: 14 amino acids. The germline V gene encodes CDR1 SGHRS and CDR2 YFSETQ. CDR3 in amino acids: CASSSEGANTEAFF. The CDR3 nucleotides read TGCGCCAGCAGCTCGGAGGGGGCGAACACTGAAGCTTTCTTT.

The chain joins TRBV27 to TRBJ2-7; D is perhaps TRBD1 or TRBD2 (5 bases each). Per the germline V gene, CDR1 is MNHEY and CDR2 is SMNVEV (reference sequence). Trimming removed 3 bases from V and 2 bases from J, with 11 bases in between. This CDR3 contains 14 residues. This CDR3 is CASSLGQGAYEQYF. As DNA, the CDR3 is TGTGCCAGCAGTTTGGGGCAGGGAGCCTACGAGCAGTACTTC.

The rearrangement joins TRBV19 to TRBJ1-5; the D gene is possibly TRBD1 (5 bases). This CDR3 contains 14 residues. V lost 0 bases, J lost 5 bases, and 8 bases lay in between. Germline lookup yields CDR1 LNHDA and CDR2 SQIVND (reference sequence). The CDR3 DNA sequence: TGTGCCAGTAGTATAGATTGGGGGTATCAGCCCCAGCATTTT. Protein: CASSIDWGYQPQHF.

This clone has just one count. The rearrangement links TRBV4-1 to TRBJ2-1; a weak D match, TRBD1 (6 bases). Deletions cut 1 base from V and 4 bases from J, with 11 bases between. Germline CDR1 is MGHRA and CDR2 is YSYEKL. CDR3 length: 15 residues. As DNA, the CDR3 is TGCGCCAGCAGCCAAGTCCGACAGGAATACAATGAGCAGTTCTTC. Protein sequence: CASSQVRQEYNEQFF.

The J gene is TRBJ2-1, the V gene TRBV30; D is ambiguous. The CDR3 sequence is 12 residues long. Germline loops: CDR1 GTSNPN, CDR2 SVGIG (reference sequence). V was pared by 2 bases and J by 9 bases, with 11 bases between. The CDR3 region is CAWSRSSGEQFF. The DNA for the CDR3 is TGTGCCTGGAGTAGATCATCAGGTGAGCAGTTCTTC.

As to this clone: The DNA is left out, because the CDR3 cannot be placed on it with certainty; the CDR3 is given as TCRdb lists it. The chain couples TRBV6-1 to TRBJ2-1; the DNA was not used to check the table's D call, TRBD2. Germline CDR1 and CDR2: MNHNS and SASEGT. The CDR3 numbers 11 amino acids, ends counted. CDR3 amino acids: CASSVGRGAFF.

The chain couples TRBV7-9 to TRBJ1-4; D uncertain. CDR1 is SEHNR, CDR2 FQNEAQ, per germline (reference sequence). V dropped 3 bases and J dropped 7 bases, with 9 bases sitting between them. The CDR3 extends over 13 amino acids. The CDR3 nucleotides are TGTGCCAGCAGCTTCGGGGTTGGTGAAAAACTGTTTTTT. Translating gives CASSFGVGEKLFF.

The gene calls are TRBV5-1 and TRBJ1-1; D not certain. The V gene's germline CDR1 is SGHRS and CDR2 YFSETQ. Trimming took off 0 bases at V and 6 bases at J, with 15 bases between the two ends. This CDR3 comprises 15 residues. DNA for the CDR3: TGCGCCAGCAGCTTGGATACAGCGGAATTTTCTGAAGCTTTCTTT. It specifies CASSLDTAEFSEAFF.

V is TRBV4-1 and J is TRBJ2-7, with no clear D. From germline, CDR1 is MGHRA and CDR2 YSYEKL. V dropped 2 bases and J dropped 2 bases, with 1 base sitting between them. The CDR3 runs to 11 residues. The CDR3 sequence: CASSQPYEQYF. The CDR3 bases are TGCGCCAGCAGCCAACCCTACGAGCAGTACTTC.

The V and J genes are TRBV9 and TRBJ1-5; 7 bases align to TRBD1. Germline loops: CDR1 SGDLS, CDR2 YYNGEE. The CDR3 extends over 15 amino acids. The ends lost 5 bases at V and 4 bases at J; junction bases unmatched: 9. The CDR3 DNA sequence: TGTGCCAGCAGTACGGGGGACAGACTTAATCAGCCCCAGCATTTT. Its protein product is CASSTGDRLNQPQHF.

The rearrangement links TRBV7-3 to TRBJ2-3; D may be TRBD2 (6 bases). Trimming removed 6 bases from V and 1 base from J, with 14 bases in between. This CDR3 is built from 15 residues. Germline V gene data show CDR1 as SGHTA and CDR2 as FQGTGA. The CDR3 spells CASSLALTGTDTQYF. The CDR3 bases are TGTGCCAGCAGTCTAGCGCTTACGGGCACAGATACGCAGTATTTT. Together with reference TRBV7-3 and TRBJ2-3, the CDR3 gives the full variable domain: GAGVSQTPSNKVTEKGKYVELRCDPISGHTALYWYRQSLGQGPEFLIYFQGTGAADDSGLPNDRFFAVRPEGSVSTLKIQRTERGDSAVYLCASSLALTGTDTQYFGPGTRLTVL.

The gene calls are TRBV27 and TRBJ2-5; no clear D. Germline V lookup: CDR1 MNHEY, CDR2 SMNVEV (reference sequence). The length of the CDR3 is 13 residues. The V and J ends lost 1 base and 0 bases respectively, with 3 bases between them. The CDR3 coding sequence is TGTGCCAGCAGTTTATGGGACCAAGAGACCCAGTACTTC. This sequence encodes CASSLWDQETQYF.

The V and J genes are TRBV4-1 and TRBJ2-7, with 10 positions matching TRBD1. Germline V gives CDR1 MGHRA, CDR2 YSYEKL. The CDR3 runs to 16 residues. J lost 4 bases, V lost 2 bases, and 8 bases had no gene match. As DNA, the CDR3 is TGCGCCAGCAGCCAAAACCGGGGACAGGGGATTTACGAGCAGTACTTC. Residues: CASSQNRGQGIYEQYF.

The rearrangement uses TRBV5-4 and TRBJ2-5; no firm D call. This CDR3 has 14 amino acids. Trimming removed 0 bases from V and 2 bases from J, with 8 bases in between. In germline, CDR1 is SGHNT, CDR2 YYREEE (reference sequence). CDR3 protein: CASSLAAAQETQYF. The CDR3 DNA reads TGTGCCAGCAGCTTGGCCGCGGCTCAAGAGACCCAGTACTTC.

The genes are TRBV29-1 and TRBJ1-4; no clear D gene. CDR3 length equals 14 residues. V was trimmed by 4 bases and J by 0 bases, leaving 9 bases between them. Looked up from germline, CDR1 is SQVTM and CDR2 is ANQGSEA. The DNA for the CDR3 is TGCAGCGTTGGGCGGGCAGCAACTAATGAAAAACTGTTTTTT. It codes for CSVGRAATNEKLFF.

In this sample, this clone turned up once. The chain uses TRBV2 and TRBJ1-3; a possible D gene is TRBD1 (5 bases). Trimming left V 10 bases short and J 2 bases short, with 9 bases between. CDR3 length equals 12 residues. Germline V CDR1 and CDR2: SNHLY, FYNNEI. The CDR3 DNA sequence: TGTGCCACCAGGGTTACTGGAAACACCATATATTTT. It specifies CATRVTGNTIYF.

V is TRBV4-3 and J is TRBJ1-4; D is undetermined. Germline CDR1 reads LGHNA; CDR2 reads YSLEER. This CDR3 comprises 16 residues. The V and J ends lost 0 bases and 5 bases respectively, with 13 bases between them. Here the CDR3 reads CASSQDTNDGNEKLFF. The DNA of the CDR3 is TGCGCCAGCAGCCAAGATACGAATGACGGGAATGAAAAACTGTTTTTT.

The rearrangement links TRBV30 to TRBJ1-4, with a weak D call TRBD1 (5 bases). Germline loops: CDR1 GTSNPN, CDR2 SVGIG (reference sequence). Trimming took 4 bases from V and 8 from J, leaving 23 bases between them. The CDR3 is 16 residues long. The CDR3 nucleotides are TGTGCCTGGACTCGTCCGGACCCTTTGCGGGACGAAAAACTGTTTTTT. This translates into CAWTRPDPLRDEKLFF. The full variable domain, its missing parts supplied by reference TRBV30 and TRBJ1-4, is SQTIHQWPATLVQPVGSPLSLECTVEGTSNPNLYWYRQAAGRGLQLLFYSVGIGQISSEVPQNLSASRPQDRQFILSSKKLLLSDSGFYLCAWTRPDPLRDEKLFFGSGTQLSVL.

This chain joins TRBV7-2 and TRBJ1-2; unclear D gene. V was trimmed by 4 bases and J by 1 base, leaving 7 bases between them. The CDR3 extends over 13 amino acids. Germline CDR1 reads SGHTA; CDR2 reads FQGNSA. The chain's CDR3 is CASSSTYNYGYTF. For the CDR3, the DNA is TGTGCCAGCAGCTCAACCTATAACTATGGCTACACCTTC.

As to this clone: Other nucleotide sequences in the sample specify the same CDR3. This sequence joins TRBV7-3 and TRBJ1-1; D remains ambiguous. Per the germline V gene, CDR1 is SGHTA and CDR2 is FQGTGA. Trimming removed 0 bases at V and 11 bases at J, with 10 bases between. The CDR3 is 12 amino acids. The CDR3 protein is CASSLTGWEAFF. The CDR3 DNA sequence: TGTGCCAGCAGCTTAACCGGGTGGGAGGCTTTCTTT.